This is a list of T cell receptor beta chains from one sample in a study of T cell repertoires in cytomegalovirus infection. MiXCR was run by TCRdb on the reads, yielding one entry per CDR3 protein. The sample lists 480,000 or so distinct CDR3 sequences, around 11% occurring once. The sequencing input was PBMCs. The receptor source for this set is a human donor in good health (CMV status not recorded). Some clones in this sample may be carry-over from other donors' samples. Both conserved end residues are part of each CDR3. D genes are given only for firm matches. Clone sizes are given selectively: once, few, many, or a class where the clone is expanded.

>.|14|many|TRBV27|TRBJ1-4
TGTGCCAGCAGCCCACAGGTTACTAATGAAAAACTGTTTTTT
CASSPQVTNEKLFF
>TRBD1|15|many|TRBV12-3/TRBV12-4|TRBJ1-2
TGTGCCAGCAGTTTGAGACAGGGGATTAACTATGGCTACACCTTC
CASSLRQGINYGYTF
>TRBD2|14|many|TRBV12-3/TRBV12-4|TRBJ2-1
TGTGCCAGCAGTTTATCTAGCGGGGGGGGTGAGCAGTTCTTC
CASSLSSGGGEQFF
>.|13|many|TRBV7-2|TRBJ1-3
TGTGCCAGCAGCTCGACGTCTGGAAACACCATATATTTT
CASSSTSGNTIYF
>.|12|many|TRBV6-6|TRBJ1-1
TGTGCCAGCAGTTATCGGCAGACTGAAGCTTTCTTT
CASSYRQTEAFF
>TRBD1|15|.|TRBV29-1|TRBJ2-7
TGCAGCGTTGAACTTCAGACAGGGGCCATATACGAGCAGTACTTC
CSVELQTGAIYEQYF
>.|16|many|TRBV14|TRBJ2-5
TGTGCCAGCAGCCGCCAATTTCCGGGGGGCAGAGAGACCCAGTACTTC
CASSRQFPGGRETQYF
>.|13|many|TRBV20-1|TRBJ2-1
TGCAGTGCTCGAGGCCTCTCAGGGAATGAGCAGTTCTTC
CSARGLSGNEQFF
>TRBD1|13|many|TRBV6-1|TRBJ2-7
TGTGCCAGCAGGCTGGGACAGTCCTACGAGCAGTACTTC
CASRLGQSYEQYF
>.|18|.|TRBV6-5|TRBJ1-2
TGTGCCAGCAGTTACTTTCCACCTCAGGGGTCGGGGGACTATGGCTACACCTTC
CASSYFPPQGSGDYGYTF
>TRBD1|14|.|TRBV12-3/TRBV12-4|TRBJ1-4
TGTGCCAGCAGTCCCGGGACAGATCTTGAAAAACTGTTTTTT
CASSPGTDLEKLFF
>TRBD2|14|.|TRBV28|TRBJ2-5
TGTGCCAGCAGTAAAGCGGGGAGGGGAGAGACCCAGTACTTC
CASSKAGRGETQYF
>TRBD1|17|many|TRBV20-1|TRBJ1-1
TGCAGTGCTAGTCAATCTGGGGGGGGGACAGGGAGCACTGAAGCTTTCTTT
CSASQSGGGTGSTEAFF
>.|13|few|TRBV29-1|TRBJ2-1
TGCAGCGTTCTACCCAATAGCGGCAATGAGCAGTTCTTC
CSVLPNSGNEQFF
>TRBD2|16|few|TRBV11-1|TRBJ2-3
TGTGCCAGCAGCTTAGGTCTAGCGGGAGTCGCAGATACGCAGTATTTT
CASSLGLAGVADTQYF
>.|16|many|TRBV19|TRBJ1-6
TGTGCCAGTAGTAGCACCCCAACAGGGACTGGGACACCCCTCCACTTT
CASSSTPTGTGTPLHF
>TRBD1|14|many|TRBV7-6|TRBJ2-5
TGTGCCAGCAGCCACGGGACAGTTAGAGAGACCCAGTACTTC
CASSHGTVRETQYF
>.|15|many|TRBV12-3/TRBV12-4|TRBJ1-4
TGTGCCAGCAGTTTTACGGCATCAACTAATGAAAAACTGTTTTTT
CASSFTASTNEKLFF
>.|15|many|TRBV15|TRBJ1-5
TGTGCCACCAGCAGAGACGACAGGAGTAATCAGCCCCAGCATTTT
CATSRDDRSNQPQHF
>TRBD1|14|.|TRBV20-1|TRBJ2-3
TGCAGTGCAGGGACAGGGGGGCTCGCAGATACGCAGTATTTT
CSAGTGGLADTQYF
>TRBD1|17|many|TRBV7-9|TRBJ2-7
TGTGCCAGCAGCCTCACCACAGGGGTAGAAGTCTCTTACGAGCAGTACTTC
CASSLTTGVEVSYEQYF
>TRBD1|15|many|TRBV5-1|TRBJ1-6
TGCGCCAGCAGCTTACAGGGGGGAGTTAATTCACCCCTCCACTTT
CASSLQGGVNSPLHF
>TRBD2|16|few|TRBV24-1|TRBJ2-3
TGTGCCACCAGTGACCTAGCGGGAGGGCCCGCAGATACGCAGTATTTT
CATSDLAGGPADTQYF
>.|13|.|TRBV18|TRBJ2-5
TGTGCCAGCTCACCGCCTGACCGAGAGACCCAGTACTTC
CASSPPDRETQYF
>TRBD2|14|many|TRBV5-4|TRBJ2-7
TGTGCCAGCAGCGTTACTAGCGAGACCTACGAGCAGTACTTC
CASSVTSETYEQYF
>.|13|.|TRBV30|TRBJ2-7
TGTGCCTGGAGTGACGGGGCCGGGGACGAGCAGTACTTC
CAWSDGAGDEQYF
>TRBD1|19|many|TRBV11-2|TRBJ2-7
TGTGCCAGCAGCCTACGTCCCGGGACAGGGAACGGTAACTCGGTCGAGCAGTACTTC
CASSLRPGTGNGNSVEQYF
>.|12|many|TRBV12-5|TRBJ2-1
TGTGCTAGTATGTCCCGGGGGAATGAGCAGTTCTTC
CASMSRGNEQFF
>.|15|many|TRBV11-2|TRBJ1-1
TGTGCCAGCAGCTTAGATATACAGGTGAACACTGAAGCTTTCTTT
CASSLDIQVNTEAFF
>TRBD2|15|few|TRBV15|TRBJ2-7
TGTGCCACCAGCAGAGAAGCCAGCGGGAACTACGAGCAGTACTTC
CATSREASGNYEQYF
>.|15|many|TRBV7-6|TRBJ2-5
TGTGCCAGCAGCTTAGACAGGAGTGAAGAAGAGACCCAGTACTTC
CASSLDRSEEETQYF
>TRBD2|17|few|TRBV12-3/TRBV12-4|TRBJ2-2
TGTGCCAGCAGTTTCGCGGGGGGACCGTCGCGACCCGGGGAGCTGTTTTTT
CASSFAGGPSRPGELFF
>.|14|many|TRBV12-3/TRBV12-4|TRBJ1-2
TGTGCCAGCGGGAAACAGGGTCGCGGCTATGGCTACACCTTC
CASGKQGRGYGYTF
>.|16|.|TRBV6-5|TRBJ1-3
TGTGCCAGCAAACCTACCTCCTTAGGGGGGGGAAACACCATATATTTT
CASKPTSLGGGNTIYF
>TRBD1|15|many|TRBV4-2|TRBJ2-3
TGTGCCAGCAGCCAAGATCCGACAGGGGCAGATACGCAGTATTTT
CASSQDPTGADTQYF
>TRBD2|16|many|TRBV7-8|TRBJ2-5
TGTGCCAGCAGCCATATCCAGCGGGGGGGTAGGAAGACCCAGTACTTC
CASSHIQRGGRKTQYF
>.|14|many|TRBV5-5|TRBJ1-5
TGTGCCAGCAGCTCGGACGGGACGAGAGTAGCCCAGCATTTT
CASSSDGTRVAQHF
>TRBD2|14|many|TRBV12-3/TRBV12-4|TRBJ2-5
TGTGCCAGCAGTCCCGGGGGGGAGATAGAGACCCAGTACTTC
CASSPGGEIETQYF
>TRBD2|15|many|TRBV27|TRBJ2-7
TGTGCCAGCACCTTGATAGGAGCGGGAGCCTACGAGCAGTACTTC
CASTLIGAGAYEQYF
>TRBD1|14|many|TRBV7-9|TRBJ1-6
TGTGCCAGCAGCTTTGGACAGGGTGGTTCACCCCTCCACTTT
CASSFGQGGSPLHF
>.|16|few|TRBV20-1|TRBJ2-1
TGCAGTGCTAGAGATTCATCGAAACAGGCCAACAATGAGCAGTTCTTC
CSARDSSKQANNEQFF
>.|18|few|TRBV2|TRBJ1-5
TGTGCCAGCAGTGAAGCGGTTTGGAGGGTGGATGACAATCAGCCCCAGCATTTT
CASSEAVWRVDDNQPQHF
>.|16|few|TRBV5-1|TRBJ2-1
TGCGCCAGCAGTCGGATAGGAGGGACACCTAGCAATGAGCAGTTCTTC
CASSRIGGTPSNEQFF
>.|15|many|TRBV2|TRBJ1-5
TGTGCCAGCAGGGAAGGGGGGCTACTCAATCAGCCCCAGCATTTT
CASREGGLLNQPQHF
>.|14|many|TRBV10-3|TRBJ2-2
TGTGCCACCCGGACTACTAGTGACACCGGGGAGCTGTTTTTT
CATRTTSDTGELFF